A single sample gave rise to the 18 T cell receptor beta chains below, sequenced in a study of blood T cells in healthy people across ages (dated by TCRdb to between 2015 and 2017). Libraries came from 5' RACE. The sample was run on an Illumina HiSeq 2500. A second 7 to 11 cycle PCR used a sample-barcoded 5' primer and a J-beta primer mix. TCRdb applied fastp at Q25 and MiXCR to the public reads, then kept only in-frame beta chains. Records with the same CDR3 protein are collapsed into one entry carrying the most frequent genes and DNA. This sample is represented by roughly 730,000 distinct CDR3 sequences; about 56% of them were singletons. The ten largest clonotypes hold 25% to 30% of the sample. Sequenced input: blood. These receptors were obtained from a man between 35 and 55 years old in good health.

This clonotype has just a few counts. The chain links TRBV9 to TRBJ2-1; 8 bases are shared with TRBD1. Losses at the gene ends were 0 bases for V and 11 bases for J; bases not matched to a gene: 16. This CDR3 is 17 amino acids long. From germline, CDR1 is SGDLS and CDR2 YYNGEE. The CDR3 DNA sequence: TGTGCCAGCAGCGTAGCTACGGGGTTGGGACAGGAAGGTCAGCAGTTCTTC. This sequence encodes CASSVATGLGQEGQQFF.

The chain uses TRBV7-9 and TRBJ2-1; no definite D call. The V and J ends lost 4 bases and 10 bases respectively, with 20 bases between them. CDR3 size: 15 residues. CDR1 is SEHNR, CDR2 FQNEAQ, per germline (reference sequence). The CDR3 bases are TGTGCCAGCAGCTCCCCGTATATGTGGGATGGGGAGCAGTTCTTC. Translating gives CASSSPYMWDGEQFF.

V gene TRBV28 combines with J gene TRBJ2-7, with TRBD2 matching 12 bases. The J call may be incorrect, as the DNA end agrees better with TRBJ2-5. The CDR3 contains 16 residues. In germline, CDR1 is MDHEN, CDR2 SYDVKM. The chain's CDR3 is CAAGASGGARWKTQYF. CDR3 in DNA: TGTGCCGCGGGGGCTAGCGGGGGGGCTCGTTGGAAGACCCAGTACTTC.

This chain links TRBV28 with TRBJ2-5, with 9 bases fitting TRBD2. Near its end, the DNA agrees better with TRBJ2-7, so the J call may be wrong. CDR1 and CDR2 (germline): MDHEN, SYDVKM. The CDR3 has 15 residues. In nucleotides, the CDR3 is TGTGCCAGCACCGAACCCGCGGGAGGGCCCTACGAGCAGTACTTC. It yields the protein CASTEPAGGPYEQYF.

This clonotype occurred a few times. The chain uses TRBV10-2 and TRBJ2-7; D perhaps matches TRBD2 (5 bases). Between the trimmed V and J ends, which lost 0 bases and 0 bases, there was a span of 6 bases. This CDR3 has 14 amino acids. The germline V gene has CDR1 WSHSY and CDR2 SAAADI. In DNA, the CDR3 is TGCGCCAGCAGTGAGTCCGAGGGCTCCTACGAGCAGTACTTC. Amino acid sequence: CASSESEGSYEQYF.

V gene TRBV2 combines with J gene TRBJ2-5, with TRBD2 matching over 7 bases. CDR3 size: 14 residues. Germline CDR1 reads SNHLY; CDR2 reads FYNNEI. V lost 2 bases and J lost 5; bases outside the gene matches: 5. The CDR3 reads CASSEFSGFETQYF. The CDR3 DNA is TGTGCCAGCAGTGAATTTAGCGGGTTTGAGACCCAGTACTTC.

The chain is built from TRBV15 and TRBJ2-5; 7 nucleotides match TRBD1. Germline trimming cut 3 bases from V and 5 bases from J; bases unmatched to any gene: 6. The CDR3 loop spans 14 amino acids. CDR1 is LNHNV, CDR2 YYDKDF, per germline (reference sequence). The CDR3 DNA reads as TGTGCCACCAGCAGCACAGGGGAGATGGAGACCCAGTACTTC. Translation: CATSSTGEMETQYF. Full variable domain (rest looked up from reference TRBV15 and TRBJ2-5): DAMVIQNPRYQVTQFGKPVTLSCSQTLNHNVMYWYQQKSSQAPKLLFHYYDKDFNNEADTPDNFQSRRPNTSFCFLDIRSPGLGDTAMYLCATSSTGEMETQYFGPGTRLLVL.

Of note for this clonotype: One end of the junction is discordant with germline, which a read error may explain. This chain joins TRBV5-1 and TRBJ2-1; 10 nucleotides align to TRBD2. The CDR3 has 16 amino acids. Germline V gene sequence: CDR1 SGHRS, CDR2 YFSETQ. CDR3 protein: CASSLSSGSSYNGQFF. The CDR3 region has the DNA TGCGCCAGCAGCCTCTCTAGCGGGAGCTCCTACAATGGGCAGTTCTTC.

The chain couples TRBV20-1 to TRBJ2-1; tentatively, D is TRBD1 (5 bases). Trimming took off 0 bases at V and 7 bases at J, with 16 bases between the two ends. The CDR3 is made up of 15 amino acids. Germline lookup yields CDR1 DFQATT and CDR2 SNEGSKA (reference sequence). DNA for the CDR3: TGCAGTGCTAGAGAAGGGGTCATAATTGTTAATGAGCAGTTCTTC. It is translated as CSAREGVIIVNEQFF.

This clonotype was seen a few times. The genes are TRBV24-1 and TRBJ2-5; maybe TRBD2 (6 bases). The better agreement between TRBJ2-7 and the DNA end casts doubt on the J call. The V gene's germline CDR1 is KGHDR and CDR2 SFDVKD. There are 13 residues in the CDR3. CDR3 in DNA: TGTGCCACCAGTGACCCGACTAGCTACGAGCAGTACTTC. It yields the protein CATSDPTSYEQYF.

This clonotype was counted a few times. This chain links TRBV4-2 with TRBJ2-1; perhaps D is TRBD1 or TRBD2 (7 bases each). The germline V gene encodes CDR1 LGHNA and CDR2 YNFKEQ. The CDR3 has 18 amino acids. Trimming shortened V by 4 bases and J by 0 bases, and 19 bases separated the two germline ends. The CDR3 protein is CASSPRGLAESSYNEQFF. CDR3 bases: TGTGCCAGCAGCCCAAGGGGGCTAGCGGAAAGCTCCTACAATGAGCAGTTCTTC.

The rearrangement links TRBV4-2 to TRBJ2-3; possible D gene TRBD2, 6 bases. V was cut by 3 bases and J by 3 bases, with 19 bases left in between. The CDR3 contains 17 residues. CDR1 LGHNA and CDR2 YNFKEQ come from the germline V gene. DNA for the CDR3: TGTGCCAGCAGCCAGATCGGGCTGCGGGGCGAAACAGATACGCAGTATTTT. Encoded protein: CASSQIGLRGETDTQYF.

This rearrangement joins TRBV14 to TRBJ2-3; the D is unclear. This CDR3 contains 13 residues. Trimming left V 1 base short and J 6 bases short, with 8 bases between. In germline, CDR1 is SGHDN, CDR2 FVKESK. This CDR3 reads CASSQGIRDTQYF. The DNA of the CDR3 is TGTGCCAGCAGCCAAGGCATAAGGGATACGCAGTATTTT.

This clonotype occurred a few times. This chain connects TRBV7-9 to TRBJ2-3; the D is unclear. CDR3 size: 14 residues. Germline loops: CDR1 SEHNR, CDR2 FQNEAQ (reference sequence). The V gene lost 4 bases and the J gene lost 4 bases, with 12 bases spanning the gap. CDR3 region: CASSSPQYPDTQYF. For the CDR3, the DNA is TGTGCCAGCAGCTCCCCACAGTACCCAGATACGCAGTATTTT.

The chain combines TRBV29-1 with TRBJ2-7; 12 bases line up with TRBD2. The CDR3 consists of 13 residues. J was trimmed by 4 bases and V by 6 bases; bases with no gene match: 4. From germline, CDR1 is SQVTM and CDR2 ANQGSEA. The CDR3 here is CSVETSGSYEQYF. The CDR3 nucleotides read TGCAGCGTGGAGACTAGCGGGAGTTACGAGCAGTACTTC.

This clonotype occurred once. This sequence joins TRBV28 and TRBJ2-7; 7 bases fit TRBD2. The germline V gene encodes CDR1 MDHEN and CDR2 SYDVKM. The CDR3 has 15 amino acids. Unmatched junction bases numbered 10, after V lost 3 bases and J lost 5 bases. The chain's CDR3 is CASSFASGPSDEQYF. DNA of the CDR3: TGTGCCAGCAGTTTTGCTAGCGGACCGTCCGACGAGCAGTACTTC. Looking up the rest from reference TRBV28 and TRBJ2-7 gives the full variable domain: DVKVTQSSRYLVKRTGEKVFLECVQDMDHENMFWYRQDPGLGLRLIYFSYDVKMKEKGDIPEGYSVSREKKERFSLILESASTNQTSMYLCASSFASGPSDEQYFGPGTRLTVT.

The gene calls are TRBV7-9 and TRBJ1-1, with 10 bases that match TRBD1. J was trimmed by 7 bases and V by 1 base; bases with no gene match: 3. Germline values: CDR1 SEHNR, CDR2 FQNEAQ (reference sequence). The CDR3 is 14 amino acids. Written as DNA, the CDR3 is TGTGCCAGCAGCTTAGGATGGGACAGGGGTGAAGCTTTCTTT. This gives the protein CASSLGWDRGEAFF.

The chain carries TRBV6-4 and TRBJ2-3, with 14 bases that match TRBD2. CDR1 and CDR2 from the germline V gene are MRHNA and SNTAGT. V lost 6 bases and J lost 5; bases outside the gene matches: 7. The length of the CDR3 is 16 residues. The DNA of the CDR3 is TGTGCCAGCAGCGACGGGACTAGCGGGGGTCTAGATACGCAGTATTTT. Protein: CASSDGTSGGLDTQYF.